This T cell receptor beta chain was captured by sequencing in a study of T cells in Graves' hyperthyroidism and ophthalmopathy. Study observations and caveats: Blood also held most thyroid clonotypes expanded beyond 0.001.

CDR1 and CDR2 (germline): SQVTM, ANQGSEA. The CDR3 is 11 amino acids. Trimming removed 3 bases at V and 10 bases at J, with 12 bases between. Newly diagnosed hyperthyroidism patients aged 18 to 65 years had disease lasting under 2 months. Criteria for exclusion of patients were uncontrolled infection, other autoimmune disease, pregnancy or lactation. The sample holds many counts of this clonotype. Its antigen is not identified. Using RNA transcripts as the source, TCR beta CDR3 regions were amplified. Initially, a first-round RT-PCR of the TCR CDR3 employed the HTBI primer set. TCRdb fed the multiplex PCR reads into MiXCR, producing one record per CDR3 protein. The repertoire includes about 290,000 distinct CDR3 sequences, 13% of them detected once, and almost 8% sits in the top ten.

This chain joins TRBV29-1 and TRBJ1-1; no clear D gene. Input material: blood. The clonotype was recovered from a woman in her 30s with Graves' hyperthyroidism that later progressed to Graves' ophthalmopathy. CDR3 DNA: TGCAGCGTTGAGTCAGCCCGGGGAGCTTTCTTT. This codes for CSVESARGAFF.